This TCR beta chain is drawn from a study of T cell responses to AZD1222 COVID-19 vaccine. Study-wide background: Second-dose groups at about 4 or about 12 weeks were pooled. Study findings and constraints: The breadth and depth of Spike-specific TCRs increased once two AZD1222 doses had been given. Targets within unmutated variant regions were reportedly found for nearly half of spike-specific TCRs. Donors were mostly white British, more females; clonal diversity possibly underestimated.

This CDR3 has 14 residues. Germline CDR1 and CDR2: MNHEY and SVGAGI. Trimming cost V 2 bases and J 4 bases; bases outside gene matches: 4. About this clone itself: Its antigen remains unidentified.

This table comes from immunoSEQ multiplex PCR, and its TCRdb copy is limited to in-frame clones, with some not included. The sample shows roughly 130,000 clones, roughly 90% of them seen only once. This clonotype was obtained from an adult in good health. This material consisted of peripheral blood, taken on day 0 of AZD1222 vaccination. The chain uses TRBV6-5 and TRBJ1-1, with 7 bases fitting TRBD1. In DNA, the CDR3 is TGTGCCAGCAGTTACAGGGGGCCACCCACTGAAGCTTTCTTT. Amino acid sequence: CASSYRGPPTEAFF.